This TCR beta chain appears in the sequencing data of a study of T cell responses to AZD1222 COVID-19 vaccine (dated by TCRdb to about 2021). General notes on the study: A total of 230 to 250 trial participants underwent TCR sequencing, of whom about 200 had received two doses of AZD1222 and roughly 26 had received two doses of the MenACWY control vaccine. Trial participants were enrolled by age into 18-55, 56-69 and 70-plus year subgroups, with approximately 150, 30 and 60 TCR-sequenced participants respectively. Study-wide conclusions, independent of this receptor: Conclusions about previously exposed vaccinees were limited because only a handful of AZD1222 recipients were SARS-CoV-2 seropositive at baseline. Nearly half of unique spike-specific TCRs reportedly recognized epitopes outside regions mutated in the B.1.351 and B.1.1.7 variants. After two AZD1222 doses, spike-specific TCR breadth and depth were significantly higher than at day 0 and than in MenACWY recipients. No day 14 peak-response samples were available, so repertoires were characterized only after the peak T cell response. In the small 56-69-year group, the increase in depth fell short of significance, most likely because of low power. Participants were mostly white British and included more females than males, and it was suggested by the authors that clonal diversity may have been underestimated. The vaccine-associated CD4 TCRs covered the entire spike protein, and the dominant responses fell in regions 160-218 and 743-854.

The CDR3 regions of human TCRbeta chains were analyzed by immunosequencing. As for the original processing: TCRs in the repertoires were matched against a reference library of SARS-CoV-2-specific TCRs that had been generated with the MIRA antigen-specificity platform. Breadth was defined as the fraction of unique TCRs that were SARS-CoV-2-associated, and depth was defined as the fraction of total T cells that were SARS-CoV-2-associated. Using the MIRA data, every spike-specific TCR was mapped to the spike region that the TCR reacted to and assigned to either a CD4 or a CD8 class. Log10-transformed breadth and depth values were compared by one-way ANOVA with Sidak's multiple comparisons tests. This immuneACCESS table, as held by TCRdb, lists in-frame sequences with V and J called but not all clones. Of the missing ones, under half trace to an unresolved V gene in checked studies; the others have no known cause. V, J and clone size reflect that table, while D and trimming were determined from the DNA. Here the sample has over 150,000 clones; 85% to 90% occur a single time. Jointly, the top ten make up 5.5% to 6% of the sample.

This clone appeared once. The antigen it binds to is not known. Per-base qualities were not stored, and no clone one base away is much larger. The sample's time point label, decoded: baseline before first vaccination. Explained via the paper, the treatment or condition label denotes: meningococcal conjugate vaccine given as trial control. The vaccinee samples were drawn from two UK trials, COV001 and COV002, one of which was a single-blind randomized controlled phase 2/3 trial testing AZD1222 (ChAdOx1 nCoV-19) in healthy adults. For TCRbeta chain sequencing, PBMC samples from trial participants were taken at day 0 and at day 28 after the second dose. This receptor was taken from an adult in good health. The sequences come from peripheral blood, collected on day 0 of MenACWY control vaccination.

The sequenced DNA is TGTGCCAGCAGCTTTAATGCGCTTTCGGAAGCTTTCTTT. It translates as CASSFNALSEAFF. The chain is encoded by TRBV5-6 joined to TRBJ1-1, with the D segment identity uncertain. V is clipped by 2 bases and J by 8 bases, and the sequence between their germline boundaries is 13 bases long. The CDR3 runs 13 residues from the cysteine to the phenylalanine. Kept here is only the CDR3 DNA, which spans 39 bases and is read in frame from base 1. From a lookup of the germline V gene, CDR1 and CDR2 are SGHDT and YYEEEE.